The T cell receptor beta chain under discussion was sequenced for a study of a mutant IDH1 vaccine in newly diagnosed glioma. Across the whole study: Treated patients were roughly 62% male, roughly 40% female, mean age 40.4 years. It was radiotherapy, temozolomide, or both that patients received previously, with most receiving both.

Stated time point: baseline, week 1 (first vaccination visit). The treatment denotes: pre-vaccination baseline after standard-of-care therapy. Clones were read by immunoSEQ multiplex PCR, and TCRdb kept only the in-frame ones, dropping some. The sample yields around 56,000 clones, more than 85% seen once. The germline CDR1 and CDR2 sequences are SGHNT and YYREEE (reference sequence). The CDR3 spans 15 residues. Trimming took off 4 bases at V and 0 bases at J, with 8 bases between the two ends. V usage is TRBV5-4 and J usage is TRBJ2-6; D call uncertain. Sequenced material: PBMCs, taken from a glioma patient treated with radiotherapy, temozolomide or both. The source of this sequence is a middle-aged man with glioma. The CDR3 DNA follows: TGTGCCAGCAGCCCGGACGTCTCTGGGGCCAACGTCCTGACTTTC. Protein product: CASSPDVSGANVLTF.